This passage covers 20 T cell receptor beta chains from one sample sequenced in a study of T cell responses to AZD1222 COVID-19 vaccine. Produced via immunoSEQ multiplex PCR; TCRdb's table is partial and in-frame only. The sample holds about 39,000 clones, 88% seen once. This specimen consisted of peripheral blood, obtained 28 days after the second dose of the MenACWY control vaccine. These receptors came from an adult who received the MenACWY meningococcal vaccine as a control.

The chain is built from TRBV3-1 (or the pseudogene TRBV3-2) and TRBJ1-3; a possible D gene is TRBD1 (6 bases). The V end lost 0 bases, the J end lost 0 bases, and 9 bases lay between the germline ends. The CDR3 covers 16 residues. The V gene's germline CDR1 is LGHDT and CDR2 YNNKEL (reference sequence). The CDR3 reads CASSQDRTDSGNTIYF. CDR3 coding DNA: TGTGCCAGCAGCCAAGATAGGACAGACTCTGGAAACACCATATATTTT.

V gene TRBV30 combines with J gene TRBJ1-2; possibly TRBD1 for D (5 bases). Germline V gene sequence: CDR1 GTSNPN, CDR2 SVGIG (reference sequence). Trimming removed 2 bases at V and 5 bases at J, with 21 bases between. The CDR3 is 16 residues long. This CDR3 reads CAWSPPIKGSGYGYTF. The CDR3 coding sequence is TGTGCCTGGAGTCCTCCCATAAAGGGCTCAGGGTATGGCTACACCTTC.

The chain combines TRBV2 with TRBJ2-5; D unresolved. Deletions cut 9 bases from V and 4 bases from J, with 15 bases between. Germline CDR1 is SNHLY and CDR2 is FYNNEI. This CDR3 has 13 amino acids. Written as DNA, the CDR3 is TGTGCCAGACAAGACCGTTCCCTAGAGACCCAGTACTTC. Its translation: CARQDRSLETQYF.

This clone was detected only once. The genes are TRBV27 and TRBJ2-7; the D is unclear. The germline V and J ends were trimmed by 2 bases and 4 bases, with 12 bases remaining between them. Germline CDR1 MNHEY, CDR2 SMNVEV (reference sequence). The CDR3 length is 14 residues. CDR3 sequence (DNA): TGTGCCAGCAGTTTAGAGGAAACCGCTTACGAGCAGTACTTC. This encodes CASSLEETAYEQYF.

The chain carries TRBV7-9 and TRBJ2-7; D is unclear. Germline-derived CDR1 and CDR2 are SEHNR and FQNEAQ (reference sequence). The CDR3 is 13 residues long. The V and J ends lost 0 bases and 2 bases respectively, with 5 bases between them. CDR3 nucleotides: TGTGCCAGCAGCTTAGCGGGGACCTACGAGCAGTACTTC. This gives the protein CASSLAGTYEQYF.

The rearrangement links TRBV28 to TRBJ2-1; D not certain. CDR3 length: 14 amino acids. V lost 8 bases and J lost 5, with 16 bases in between. CDR1 is MDHEN and CDR2 is SYDVKM in the germline V gene. Here the CDR3 DNA reads TGTGCCAGCCTCTCTCGAGCGCTTAACAATGAGCAGTTCTTC. The encoded protein is CASLSRALNNEQFF.

The V and J genes are TRBV5-6 and TRBJ1-1; TRBD1 is a possible D gene (6 bases). The germline CDR1 and CDR2 sequences are SGHDT and YYEEEE. The V gene lost 0 bases and the J gene lost 3 bases, with 15 bases spanning the gap. This CDR3 contains 16 residues. As DNA, the CDR3 is TGTGCCAGCAGCTTGGGGCAGGGGATAAGGGACACTGAAGCTTTCTTT. Protein: CASSLGQGIRDTEAFF.

V is TRBV2 and J is TRBJ2-3; the D gene is possibly TRBD2 (6 bases). The CDR3 is made up of 15 amino acids. Trimming shortened V by 3 bases and J by 0 bases, and 10 bases separated the two germline ends. Germline V lookup: CDR1 SNHLY, CDR2 FYNNEI. DNA for the CDR3: TGTGCCAGCAGTGATCGGGGGACTAGCACAGATACGCAGTATTTT. Translation: CASSDRGTSTDTQYF. Looking up the rest from reference TRBV2 and TRBJ2-3 gives the full variable domain: EPEVTQTPSHQVTQMGQEVILRCVPISNHLYFYWYRQILGQKVEFLVSFYNNEISEKSEIFDDQFSVERPDGSNFTLKIRSTKLEDSAMYFCASSDRGTSTDTQYFGPGTRLTVL.

This chain uses TRBV2 with TRBJ2-4; the match to TRBD2 covers 14 bases. CDR1 is SNHLY and CDR2 is FYNNEI in the germline V gene. There are 20 residues in the CDR3. V shed 3 bases and J 1 base; nucleotides not matched to a gene: 11. CDR3 DNA sequence: TGTGCCAGCAGTGACCCGGGACTAGCGGGAGAGAGGTGGGCCAAAAACATTCAGTACTTC. This codes for CASSDPGLAGERWAKNIQYF.

This chain joins TRBV19 and TRBJ2-7; D is undetermined. The germline V gene encodes CDR1 LNHDA and CDR2 SQIVND (reference sequence). V lost 8 bases, J lost 3 bases, and 17 bases lay in between. The CDR3 consists of 14 residues. CDR3 protein: CASGRHIGVYEQYF. The CDR3 nucleotides read TGTGCCAGTGGTCGACATATCGGTGTCTACGAGCAGTACTTC.

This chain's CDR3 is CASSQSPSDSPLHF. CDR3 nucleotide sequence: TGTGCCAGCAGCCAATCCCCCTCCGATTCACCCCTCCACTTT. The V gene is TRBV16, the J gene TRBJ1-6, with D hard to call. Trimming removed 0 bases from V and 8 bases from J, with 8 bases in between. The V gene's germline CDR1 is KGHSY and CDR2 FQNENV. This CDR3 region has 14 residues. The full variable domain, in which reference TRBV16 and TRBJ1-6 provide the parts outside the CDR3, is GEEVAQTPKHLVRGEGQKAKLYCAPIKGHSYVFWYQQVLKNEFKFLISFQNENVFDETGMPKERFSAKCLPNSPCSLEIQATKLEDSAVYFCASSQSPSDSPLHFGNGTRLTVT.

This chain connects TRBV11-2 to TRBJ1-1; the match to TRBD1 covers 7 bases. Germline V gene data show CDR1 as SGHAT and CDR2 as FQNNGV. The CDR3 consists of 15 residues. Unmatched junction bases numbered 8, after V lost 5 bases and J lost 2 bases. CDR3 in amino acids: CASSTRTGKNTEAFF. The CDR3 nucleotides are TGTGCCAGCAGCACCCGGACAGGAAAAAACACTGAAGCTTTCTTT.

J is TRBJ1-2 and V is TRBV13; TRBD1 matches at 8 bases. Losses at the gene ends were 4 bases for V and 0 bases for J; bases not matched to a gene: 16. The length of the CDR3 is 19 residues. Germline V gene lookup returns CDR1 PRHDT and CDR2 FYEKMQ (reference sequence). The CDR3 sequence is CASSSRRTGRGFTNYGYTF. The CDR3 region has the DNA TGTGCCAGCAGCTCCCGACGGACAGGGAGGGGATTTACTAACTATGGCTACACCTTC. Complete variable domain (other parts from reference TRBV13 and TRBJ1-2): AAGVIQSPRHLIKEKRETATLKCYPIPRHDTVYWYQQGPGQDPQFLISFYEKMQSDKGSIPDRFSAQQFSDYHSELNMSSLELGDSALYFCASSSRRTGRGFTNYGYTFGSGTRLTVV.

This chain links TRBV7-2 with TRBJ2-7, with TRBD2 matching 8 bases. The V segment lost 8 bases and the J segment 2 bases; nucleotides outside the gene matches: 5. There are 13 residues in the CDR3. The germline CDR1 and CDR2 sequences are SGHTA and FQGNSA. CDR3 region: CASRLAGPYEQYF. CDR3 nucleotides: TGTGCCAGCCGGCTAGCGGGCCCCTACGAGCAGTACTTC.

V is TRBV11-2 and J is TRBJ2-5; 8 bases line up with TRBD1. This CDR3 has 15 amino acids. The junction had 6 bases not matched to a gene; V was cut back by 1 base and J by 5 bases. CDR1 SGHAT and CDR2 FQNNGV come from the germline V gene. This CDR3 reads CASSLVQGVEETQYF. CDR3 DNA sequence: TGTGCCAGCAGCTTAGTACAGGGGGTGGAGGAGACCCAGTACTTC.

This rearrangement joins TRBV18 to TRBJ2-2, with TRBD2 as a possible D gene (6 bases). The CDR3 totals 17 residues. Looked up from germline, CDR1 is KGHSH and CDR2 is LQKENI. The germline V and J ends were trimmed by 2 bases and 0 bases, with 13 bases remaining between them. The CDR3 sequence is CASSPIRDSTNTGELFF. CDR3 nucleotide sequence: TGTGCCAGCTCACCAATCCGGGACTCCACGAACACCGGGGAGCTGTTTTTT.

The rearrangement links TRBV11-3 to TRBJ1-1; D is possibly TRBD1 (6 bases). The V end was cut by 5 bases, the J end by 5 bases, with 12 bases between. The germline gives CDR1 SGHNT, CDR2 YENEEA. The CDR3 is 13 amino acids. DNA of the CDR3: TGTGCCAGCAGCGCAGGCAGGGGAACTGAAGCTTTCTTT. Translated, it gives CASSAGRGTEAFF.

The CDR3 DNA is TGTGCCAGCAGTGACATCGACAGGGGTGGAAAACTGTTTTTT. Translating it yields CASSDIDRGGKLFF. The J gene is TRBJ1-4, the V gene TRBV27, with 8 bases lining up with TRBD1. Germline loops: CDR1 MNHEY, CDR2 SMNVEV (reference sequence). J gave up 10 bases and V 5 bases, and 9 bases lay outside the gene matches. The CDR3 spans 14 residues.

The chain combines TRBV12-3 or TRBV12-4 with TRBJ2-5; perhaps TRBD2 as D (6 bases). CDR3 size: 11 residues. The germline V and J ends were trimmed by 6 bases and 6 bases, with 8 bases remaining between them. The CDR3 DNA sequence: TGTGCCAGCAGGGGGGGAAAGACCCAGTACTTC. It codes for CASRGGKTQYF.

This clone has only one observation. The CDR3 nucleotides read TGTGCCAGCAGTTTAGTTCGGGGGGCCTACGAGCAGTACTTC. Its protein is CASSLVRGAYEQYF. The chain carries TRBV28 and TRBJ2-7, with 7 bases fitting TRBD2. V lost 2 bases to trimming and J lost 2 bases; unmatched junction nucleotides: 3. Germline assignment: CDR1 MDHEN and CDR2 SYDVKM. The CDR3 is made up of 14 amino acids.